This T cell receptor (beta chain) was obtained from a study of blood T cell repertoires in COVID-19. In the authors' workflow: Counts of nucleated cells, estimated from reference gene primer amplification, were obtained. Using immunoSEQ multiplex PCR, the repertoire was profiled, and TCRdb retains in-frame clones only, with some absent. V and J calls and clone size are as listed in that table; D and trimming were resolved from the DNA. Of 75,000 to 95,000 clones listed, roughly 84% were seen once; the top ten hold 2.9%. This CDR3 has 15 residues. Trimming cost V 3 bases and J 2 bases; bases outside gene matches: 5. Germline CDR1 reads SGHAT; CDR2 reads FQNNGV.

The chain recombines TRBV11-2 with TRBJ1-1; 8 nucleotides line up with TRBD1. This clonotype was obtained from a woman at least 80 years old with acute or convalescent COVID-19. Material for sequencing was peripheral blood. CDR3 bases: TGTGCCAGCAGCTTCGCAGGACAGGGAAACACTGAAGCTTTCTTT. Protein sequence: CASSFAGQGNTEAFF. Full variable domain (remainder filled in from reference TRBV11-2 and TRBJ1-1): EAGVAQSPRYKIIEKRQSVAFWCNPISGHATLYWYQQILGQGPKLLIQFQNNGVVDDSQLPKDRFSAERLKGVDSTLKIQPAKLEDSAVYLCASSFAGQGNTEAFFGQGTRLTVV.